This TCR beta chain derives from a study of T cells and Merkel cell carcinoma outcomes (dated by TCRdb to 2020 to 2022). About the full investigation: The tumor T-cell repertoire, together with T-cell density, was examined as a predictor of clinical outcome in patients with Merkel cell carcinoma.

The samples were taken from patients with Merkel cell carcinoma. Receptor libraries were prepared by the immunoSEQ multiplex PCR assay. The table comes from immuneACCESS by way of TCRdb, which keeps in-frame sequences with V and J called. Part of the clones is missing from these tables; in studies checked, under half for an unresolved V gene and the rest for unknown reasons. The sample table shows 15,000 to 16,000 clones, and roughly 81% are seen once. The ten largest clones capture 9% of the sample. Overall study outcomes, separate from this receptor: The combination of T-cell repertoire features and T-cell density was reported to predict clinical outcomes in patients with Merkel cell carcinoma.

Relative to germline, V is 0 bases shorter and J is 5 bases shorter, with 11 bases between their ends. The CDR3 runs 14 residues from the cysteine to the phenylalanine. Of the read, only the CDR3 DNA is kept; its 42 bases are in frame from base 1. According to the germline V gene, CDR1 reads SGDLS and CDR2 reads YYNGEE. Regarding this clone: Its antigen is currently not known. No much larger clone exists at a distance of one base, and base qualities are not known.

Sequencing was performed on tumor tissue from Merkel cell carcinoma. The TCR sequence derives from a human donor with Merkel cell carcinoma. This receptor chain uses TRBV9 and TRBJ1-2, with the D gene not confidently named. The DNA reads TGTGCCAGCAGCGTAGAGGACCGATTGTATGGCTACACCTTC. Its protein product is CASSVEDRLYGYTF.